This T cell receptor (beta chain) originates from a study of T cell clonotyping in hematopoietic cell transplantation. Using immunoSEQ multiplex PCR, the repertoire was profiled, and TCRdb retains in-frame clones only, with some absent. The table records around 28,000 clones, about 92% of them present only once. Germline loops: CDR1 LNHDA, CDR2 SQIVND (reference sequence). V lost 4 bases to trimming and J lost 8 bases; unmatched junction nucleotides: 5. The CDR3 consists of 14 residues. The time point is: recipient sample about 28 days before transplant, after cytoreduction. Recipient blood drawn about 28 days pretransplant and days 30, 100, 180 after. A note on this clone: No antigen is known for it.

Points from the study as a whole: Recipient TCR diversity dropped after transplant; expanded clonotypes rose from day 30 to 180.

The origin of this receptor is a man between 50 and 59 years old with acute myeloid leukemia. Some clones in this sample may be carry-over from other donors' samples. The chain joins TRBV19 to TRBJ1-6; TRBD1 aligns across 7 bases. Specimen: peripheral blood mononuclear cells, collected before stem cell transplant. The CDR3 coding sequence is TGTGCCAGTAGTACTTCTACAGGGGATTCACCCCTCCACTTT. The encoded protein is CASSTSTGDSPLHF. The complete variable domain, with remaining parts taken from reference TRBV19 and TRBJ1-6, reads DGGITQSPKYLFRKEGQNVTLSCEQNLNHDAMYWYRQDPGQGLRLIYYSQIVNDFQKGDIAEGYSVSREKKESFPLTVTSAQKNPTAFYLCASSTSTGDSPLHFGNGTRLTVT.